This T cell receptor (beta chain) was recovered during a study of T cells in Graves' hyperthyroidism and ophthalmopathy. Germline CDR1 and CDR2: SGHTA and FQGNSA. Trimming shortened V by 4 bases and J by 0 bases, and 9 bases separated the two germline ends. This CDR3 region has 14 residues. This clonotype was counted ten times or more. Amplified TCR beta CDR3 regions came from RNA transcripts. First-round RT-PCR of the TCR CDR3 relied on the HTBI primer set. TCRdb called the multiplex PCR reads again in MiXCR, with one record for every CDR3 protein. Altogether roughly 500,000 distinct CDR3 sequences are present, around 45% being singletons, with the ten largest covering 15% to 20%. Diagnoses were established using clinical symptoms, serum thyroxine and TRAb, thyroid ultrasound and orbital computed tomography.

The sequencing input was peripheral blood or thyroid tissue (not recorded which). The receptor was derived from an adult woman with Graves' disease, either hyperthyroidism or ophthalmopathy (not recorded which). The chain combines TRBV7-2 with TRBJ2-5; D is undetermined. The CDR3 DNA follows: TGTGCCAGCAGCTCGTCCAAGTACCAAGAGACCCAGTACTTC. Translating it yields CASSSSKYQETQYF.